These 10 T cell receptor beta chains were all obtained from the same sample, sequenced in a study of blood T cell repertoires in COVID-19. Produced via immunoSEQ multiplex PCR; TCRdb's table is partial and in-frame only. The sample yields 85,000 to 130,000 clones, approximately 80% seen once. The material sequenced was peripheral blood. These receptor sequences come from a man older than 75 with COVID-19, enrolled during active disease.

The J gene is TRBJ2-5, the V gene TRBV18, with 12 bases fitting TRBD2. The germline gives CDR1 KGHSH, CDR2 LQKENI. J gave up 1 base and V 1 base, and 7 bases lay outside the gene matches. The CDR3 loop spans 18 amino acids. This CDR3 is CASSPLGLAGASQETQYF. The CDR3, as DNA: TGTGCCAGCTCACCACTGGGACTAGCGGGTGCAAGCCAAGAGACCCAGTACTTC. The variable domain in full, with the rest retrieved from reference TRBV18 and TRBJ2-5, is NAGVMQNPRHLVRRRGQEARLRCSPMKGHSHVYWYRQLPEEGLKFMVYLQKENIIDESGMPKERFSAEFPKEGPSILRIQQVVRGDSAAYFCASSPLGLAGASQETQYFGPGTRLLVL.

This chain joins TRBV9 and TRBJ1-1; D remains ambiguous. Trimming removed 0 bases from V and 0 bases from J, with 12 bases in between. The length of the CDR3 is 16 residues. From germline, CDR1 is SGDLS and CDR2 YYNGEE. The DNA of the CDR3 is TGTGCCAGCAGCGTAGTCCCCACAGACATGAACACTGAAGCTTTCTTT. This sequence encodes CASSVVPTDMNTEAFF.

The DNA of the CDR3 is TGCGCCAGCAGCCCGGGACAGGGGGCGAAAAACATTCAGTACTTC. This codes for CASSPGQGAKNIQYF. This chain links TRBV5-1 with TRBJ2-4; 12 nucleotides align to TRBD1. Germline V gives CDR1 SGHRS, CDR2 YFSETQ. V trimming: 4 bases; J trimming: 4 bases; junction bases outside the gene matches: 3. CDR3 length equals 15 residues.

This sequence joins TRBV2 and TRBJ1-6, with D hard to call. Trimming removed 4 bases from V and 10 bases from J, with 14 bases in between. The CDR3 covers 14 residues. Germline CDR1 and CDR2: SNHLY and FYNNEI. Here the CDR3 reads CASSVHPLRSPLHF. The CDR3 nucleotides are TGTGCCAGCAGTGTACACCCCCTGCGGTCACCCCTCCACTTT. The variable domain in full, completed from reference TRBV2 and TRBJ1-6, reads EPEVTQTPSHQVTQMGQEVILRCVPISNHLYFYWYRQILGQKVEFLVSFYNNEISEKSEIFDDQFSVERPDGSNFTLKIRSTKLEDSAMYFCASSVHPLRSPLHFGNGTRLTVT.

The rearrangement links TRBV6-5 to TRBJ1-1; 7 nucleotides line up with TRBD1. Per germline, CDR1 MNHEY and CDR2 SVGAGI. The CDR3 runs 13 residues. J was trimmed by 0 bases and V by 6 bases; bases with no gene match: 1. In DNA form, the CDR3 reads TGTGCCAGCAGGGGACAGCTGAACACTGAAGCTTTCTTT. Protein product: CASRGQLNTEAFF.

This chain connects TRBV3-1 (or the pseudogene TRBV3-2) to TRBJ2-7; D gene ambiguous. Germline CDR1 reads LGHDT; CDR2 reads YNNKEL (reference sequence). The CDR3 extends over 14 amino acids. V lost 1 base to trimming and J lost 2 bases, with 9 bases between them. This CDR3 reads CASSQVRNAYEQYF. In DNA form, the CDR3 reads TGTGCCAGCAGCCAAGTGAGAAACGCCTACGAGCAGTACTTC.

The chain employs TRBV3-1 (or the pseudogene TRBV3-2) and TRBJ2-1, with 7 bases that match TRBD2. The germline gives CDR1 LGHDT, CDR2 YNNKEL (reference sequence). The CDR3 is 12 residues long. After removal of 8 bases from V and 8 bases from J, the junction contained 6 bases not matched to a gene. The CDR3 DNA is TGTGCCAGCCGGACTAGTTCCCATGAGCAGTTCTTC. Encoded protein: CASRTSSHEQFF.

J is TRBJ2-7 and V is TRBV25-1; tentatively, D is TRBD1 (5 bases). The CDR3 extends over 15 amino acids. From germline, CDR1 is MGHDK and CDR2 SYGVNS. V lost 1 base and J 3 bases, leaving 13 bases between the germline ends. DNA of the CDR3: TGTGCCAGCAGTGAATCAACAGGCCCCTTCTACGAGCAGTACTTC. It specifies CASSESTGPFYEQYF.

V gene TRBV11-2 combines with J gene TRBJ1-5; 8 bases map to TRBD1. Trimming cost V 5 bases and J 3 bases; bases outside gene matches: 15. CDR1 is SGHAT and CDR2 is FQNNGV in the germline V gene. This CDR3 has 18 residues. The CDR3 sequence is CASSPLGQGRYDNQPQHF. The DNA of the CDR3 is TGTGCCAGCAGCCCCTTAGGACAGGGCCGATACGACAATCAGCCCCAGCATTTT.

The chain is built from TRBV6-5 and TRBJ1-5, with 9 nucleotides matching TRBD1. CDR3 size: 15 residues. CDR1 is MNHEY and CDR2 is SVGAGI in the germline V gene. J was trimmed by 7 bases and V by 2 bases; bases with no gene match: 6. The CDR3 nucleotides are TGTGCCAGCAGTTACGCACCGGGACAGGGCCAGCCCCAGCATTTT. It translates to CASSYAPGQGQPQHF.